Below, one T cell receptor beta chain is given with its context. The antigen remains unidentified. cDNA came from approximately 0.5 to 1 ug RNA primed by random hexamers. Across 54 Vbeta and 13 Jbeta, immunoSEQ multiplex PCR amplified TCR beta CDR3. One entry per CDR3 protein, called by TCRdb with MiXCR from the immunoSEQ multiplex PCR reads. In the table there are about 180,000 distinct CDR3 sequences, approximately 95% of which are singletons. This sample was included in a study of CD8 T cells in Susac syndrome. CDR3 length: 12 amino acids. Germline values: CDR1 DFQATT, CDR2 SNEGSKA (reference sequence). Trimming shortened V by 4 bases and J by 2 bases, and 8 bases separated the two germline ends. FACS was used to enrich TEMRA cells, whereas the CD8+ and CD4+ T cells were obtained by negative isolation. Findings of the study overall: The study acknowledged a relatively small number of individuals in its TCR sequencing and HLA analysis.

The chain joins TRBV20-1 to TRBJ1-1; D not resolved. This sequence was found in a human donor with multiple sclerosis. Sequencing input: CD4+ T cells from PBMCs. CDR3 loop: CSAILLNTEAFF. The CDR3 DNA sequence: TGCAGTGCTATTCTCCTAAACACTGAAGCTTTCTTT.